This T cell receptor (beta chain) derives from a study of cytomegalovirus exposure and HLA in healthy donors. Study-level findings and limits: Confirmation in vitro established that a few CMV-associated chains were specific for CMV antigens. According to a subsequent analysis, TCR clusters from the first cohort were inclined to appear together in the 120 validation repertoires.

In the case of this clone: The antigen is undetermined.

The table came from immunoSEQ multiplex PCR; TCRdb's copy has only in-frame clones and leaves some out. The data show about 280,000 clones, with 80% to 90% seen just once and roughly 0.99% held by the top ten. The CDR3 spans 14 residues. The V and J ends lost 2 bases and 2 bases respectively, with 8 bases between them. The V gene's germline CDR1 is ENHRY and CDR2 SYGVKD. The study drew the donors from its 120-subject validation cohort, separate from the roughly 700-subject first cohort. The sequence came from a woman under 30 in good health and CMV-seronegative. The V and J genes are TRBV10-3 and TRBJ2-3, with D uncertain. The sequenced sample was PBMCs. The CDR3 nucleotides read TGTGCCATCAGTGAGAACGAGCCCACAGATACGCAGTATTTT. This encodes CAISENEPTDTQYF.